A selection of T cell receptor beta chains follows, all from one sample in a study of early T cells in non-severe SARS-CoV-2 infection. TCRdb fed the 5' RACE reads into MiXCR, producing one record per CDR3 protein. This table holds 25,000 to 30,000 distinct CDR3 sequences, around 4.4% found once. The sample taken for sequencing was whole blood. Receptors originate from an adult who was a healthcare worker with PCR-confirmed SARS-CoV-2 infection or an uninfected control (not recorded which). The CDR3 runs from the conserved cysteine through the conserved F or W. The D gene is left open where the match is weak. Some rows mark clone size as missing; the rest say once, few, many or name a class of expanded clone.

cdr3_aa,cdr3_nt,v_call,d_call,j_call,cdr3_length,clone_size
CASRRTSAHTDTQYF,TGTGCCAGCAGAAGGACTAGCGCCCACACAGATACGCAGTATTTT,TRBV4-2,TRBD2,TRBJ2-3,15,many
CASSQYWRENEQFF,TGTGCCAGCAGCCAATACTGGCGGGAGAATGAGCAGTTCTTC,TRBV3-1,TRBD2,TRBJ2-1,14,few
CASSESTSLNQPQHF,TGCGCCAGCAGCGAAAGTACATCATTGAATCAGCCCCAGCATTTT,TRBV5-1,-,TRBJ1-5,15,many
CASSSPGTFYSGANVLTF,TGTGCCAGCAGTTCACCCGGGACATTTTATTCTGGGGCCAACGTCCTGACTTTC,TRBV6-5,-,TRBJ2-6,18,medium-sized
CASSLDSGPAYEQYF,TGTGCCAGCAGCTTAGATAGCGGGCCCGCCTACGAGCAGTACTTC,TRBV7-3,TRBD2,TRBJ2-7,15,many
CASSQPRESSYNEQFF,TGTGCCAGCAGCCAACCGCGGGAGAGCTCCTACAATGAGCAGTTCTTC,TRBV14,TRBD2,TRBJ2-1,16,many
CASSQGLDGELFF,TGTGCCAGCAGCCAGGGACTGGACGGGGAGCTGTTTTTT,TRBV4-2,-,TRBJ2-2,13,-
CASSGLEGFDGYTF,TGTGCCAGCAGTGGATTAGAGGGTTTCGATGGCTACACCTTC,TRBV25-1,-,TRBJ1-2,14,many
CASSLRRDAYEQYF,TGTGCCAGCAGCTTACGACGGGATGCCTACGAGCAGTACTTC,TRBV13,-,TRBJ2-7,14,-
CASSQGRPGLNQPQHF,TGTGCCAGCAGCCAAGGAAGACCGGGCCTTAATCAGCCCCAGCATTTT,TRBV3-1,-,TRBJ1-5,16,-
CASSYPLPGDRTQETQYF,TGTGCCAGCAGCTATCCCCTTCCGGGGGACAGGACCCAAGAGACCCAGTACTTC,TRBV11-2,TRBD1,TRBJ2-5,18,many
CASSVGVGEMGDTQYF,TGTGCCAGCAGCGTAGGAGTAGGGGAAATGGGAGATACGCAGTATTTT,TRBV9,-,TRBJ2-3,16,few
CASSVLGDTEAFF,TGTGCCAGCAGTGTGCTGGGGGACACTGAAGCTTTCTTT,TRBV12-3/TRBV12-4,-,TRBJ1-1,13,few
CASSVTSSGELFF,TGTGCCAGCAGTGTGACCAGCTCCGGGGAGCTGTTTTTT,TRBV2,-,TRBJ2-2,13,-
CASSQRTEAFF,TGTGCCAGCAGCCAAAGAACTGAAGCTTTCTTT,TRBV4-2,-,TRBJ1-1,11,-
CASSGAADTQYF,TGTGCCAGCAGCGGGGCGGCAGATACGCAGTATTTT,TRBV11-1,-,TRBJ2-3,12,many
CASSTLMGQGNSPLHF,TGTGCCAGCAGCACTCTAATGGGACAGGGAAATTCACCCCTCCACTTT,TRBV3-1,TRBD1,TRBJ1-6,16,-
CASRRPGLAGGGDTDTQYF,TGTGCCAGCAGACGGCCGGGACTAGCGGGAGGAGGGGACACAGATACGCAGTATTTT,TRBV7-9,TRBD2,TRBJ2-3,19,few
CASSRAGQETQYF,TGCGCCAGCAGCAGGGCCGGACAAGAGACCCAGTACTTC,TRBV10-1,-,TRBJ2-5,13,-
CASSLYSYEQYF,TGTGCCAGCAGCCTATACTCCTACGAGCAGTACTTC,TRBV7-9,-,TRBJ2-7,12,-
CASRGREAEAFF,TGTGCCAGCAGAGGCCGGGAGGCTGAAGCTTTCTTT,TRBV2,-,TRBJ1-1,12,-
CASRYPGLAVETQYF,TGTGCCAGCAGGTACCCGGGACTAGCGGTGGAGACCCAGTACTTC,TRBV11-2,TRBD2,TRBJ2-5,15,many
CASKWDSNTQYF,TGTGCCAGCAAGTGGGATTCTAATACGCAGTATTTT,TRBV6-6,-,TRBJ2-3,12,-
CASSQETYRLPGELFF,TGTGCCAGCAGCCAAGAAACATACAGGTTACCCGGGGAGCTGTTTTTT,TRBV3-1,-,TRBJ2-2,16,-
CASVLVIGQGNQPQHF,TGTGCTAGTGTTTTGGTGATCGGGCAGGGCAATCAGCCCCAGCATTTT,TRBV12-5,-,TRBJ1-5,16,many
CASSVGPAGYNEQFF,TGTGCCAGCAGTGTGGGGCCCGCGGGATACAATGAGCAGTTCTTC,TRBV6-1,-,TRBJ2-1,15,many
CASSLGTPFTDTQYF,TGTGCCAGCAGTTTAGGGACCCCTTTCACAGATACGCAGTATTTT,TRBV27,-,TRBJ2-3,15,-
CASSILPGTGAGELFF,TGTGCCAGTAGTATCCTACCCGGGACAGGGGCCGGGGAGCTGTTTTTT,TRBV19,TRBD1,TRBJ2-2,16,many
CASRGGGNNEQFF,TGTGCCAGCAGGGGAGGAGGGAACAATGAGCAGTTCTTC,TRBV6-2/TRBV6-3,-,TRBJ2-1,13,-
CASSIQRLAGANTGELFF,TGTGCCAGTAGTATTCAGCGACTAGCGGGAGCGAACACCGGGGAGCTGTTTTTT,TRBV19,TRBD2,TRBJ2-2,18,-
CASSRDINYPNEQFF,TGTGCCAGCAGTCGCGACATTAACTACCCCAATGAGCAGTTCTTC,TRBV6-5,-,TRBJ2-1,15,many
CASNQQREAYTDTQYF,TGTGCCAGCAACCAGCAAAGGGAAGCGTACACAGATACGCAGTATTTT,TRBV3-1,-,TRBJ2-3,16,many
CASSPPGRQETQYF,TGTGCCAGCTCACCACCGGGGAGGCAAGAGACCCAGTACTTC,TRBV18,-,TRBJ2-5,14,few
CASSLRAHNEQFF,TGTGCCAGCAGTTTAAGGGCTCACAATGAGCAGTTCTTC,TRBV27,-,TRBJ2-1,13,many
CATSRDGVGENIQYF,TGTGCCACCAGCAGAGATGGGGTAGGGGAAAACATTCAGTACTTC,TRBV15,-,TRBJ2-4,15,-
CASSLGETQYF,TGTGCCAGCAGTTTGGGGGAGACCCAGTACTTC,TRBV12-3/TRBV12-4,-,TRBJ2-5,11,medium-sized
CSARANLRDHEQYF,TGCAGTGCTAGAGCCAATCTAAGGGACCACGAGCAGTACTTC,TRBV20-1,-,TRBJ2-7,14,many
CASSPQDLILYNEQFF,TGTGCCAGCAGCCCCCAAGACTTGATCCTCTACAATGAGCAGTTCTTC,TRBV7-8,-,TRBJ2-1,16,many
CAWSPGTYHTGELFF,TGTGCCTGGAGCCCCGGGACCTACCACACCGGGGAGCTGTTTTTT,TRBV30,-,TRBJ2-2,15,many
CASMPGFGNQPQHF,TGTGCCAGCATGCCCGGGTTTGGCAATCAGCCCCAGCATTTT,TRBV12-3/TRBV12-4,-,TRBJ1-5,14,many
CASSLVLDTQYF,TGTGCCAGCAGCCTCGTCTTGGATACGCAGTATTTT,TRBV5-6,-,TRBJ2-3,12,many
CASSSHSANTGELFF,TGTGCCAGCAGCTCTCACTCTGCGAACACCGGGGAGCTGTTTTTT,TRBV11-2,-,TRBJ2-2,15,many
CSVADRSLYEQYF,TGCAGCGTCGCGGACAGGTCCTTATACGAGCAGTACTTC,TRBV29-1,TRBD1,TRBJ2-7,13,many
CASSLDPRELGGELFF,TGTGCCAGCAGCTTAGACCCCCGGGAGTTAGGCGGGGAGCTGTTTTTT,TRBV7-6,-,TRBJ2-2,16,many
CASSSTGPIEAFF,TGTGCCAGCAGCTCCACGGGCCCCATTGAAGCTTTCTTT,TRBV7-9,-,TRBJ1-1,13,many
CASSFGGASGTYEQYF,TGCGCCAGCAGCTTCGGGGGGGCTAGCGGGACCTACGAGCAGTACTTC,TRBV4-1,TRBD2,TRBJ2-7,16,many
CATTGGAEKLFF,TGCGCCACGACGGGGGGGGCTGAAAAACTGTTTTTT,TRBV10-1,-,TRBJ1-4,12,many
CASSIGLRDEQYF,TGTGCCAGCAGCATCGGGCTTAGAGACGAGCAGTACTTC,TRBV9,-,TRBJ2-7,13,-
CASSPSGSVTDTQYF,TGTGCCAGCAGCCCTTCCGGGAGTGTCACAGATACGCAGTATTTT,TRBV7-3,-,TRBJ2-3,15,many
CSAHASGAFNEQFF,TGCAGTGCCCATGCATCAGGGGCGTTCAATGAGCAGTTCTTC,TRBV20-1,-,TRBJ2-1,14,-
CATSRWTGGLSEAFF,TGTGCCACCAGCAGGTGGACAGGGGGCTTATCTGAAGCTTTCTTT,TRBV15,TRBD1,TRBJ1-1,15,many
CASSLGTGAHNEQFF,TGTGCCAGCAGCTTAGGAACCGGGGCCCACAATGAGCAGTTCTTC,TRBV11-2,-,TRBJ2-1,15,few
CASSLDRQKRRYF,TGTGCCAGCAGCTTAGATAGACAGAAGAGAAGGTACTTC,TRBV11-2,-,TRBJ2-7,13,-
CASSIATGGSYEQYF,TGTGCCAGTAGTATCGCCACGGGGGGTTCCTACGAGCAGTACTTC,TRBV19,TRBD2,TRBJ2-7,15,few
CSAILTHTGELFF,TGCAGTGCCATCCTGACACACACCGGGGAGCTGTTTTTT,TRBV20-1,-,TRBJ2-2,13,-
CAWSTAGGLGQFF,TGTGCCTGGAGTACAGCGGGGGGGCTTGGGCAGTTCTTC,TRBV30,TRBD2,TRBJ2-1,13,many
CASRYGRDTQYF,TGTGCCAGCAGGTACGGGAGGGATACGCAGTATTTT,TRBV27,TRBD2,TRBJ2-3,12,many
CASSQEERGNYGYTF,TGTGCCAGCAGCCAAGAGGAGCGTGGAAACTATGGCTACACCTTC,TRBV4-2,-,TRBJ1-2,15,many
CASSPGQGLYNEQFF,TGTGCCAGCAGCCCGGGACAGGGGCTATACAATGAGCAGTTCTTC,TRBV13,TRBD1,TRBJ2-1,15,many
CASSATTGAEYGYTF,TGTGCCAGCAGTGCCACGACAGGGGCGGAGTATGGCTACACCTTC,TRBV6-1,TRBD1,TRBJ1-2,15,many